This record covers a single T cell receptor beta chain. The antigen is undetermined. The sample belongs to a study of shared clonotypes between healthy human individuals. Broader study findings: In general, naive subsets displayed greater estimated richness than memory subsets did.

The CDR3 covers 16 residues. CDR1 MDHEN and CDR2 SYDVKM come from the germline V gene. V was cut by 8 bases and J by 5 bases, with 24 bases left in between. Measured with immunoSEQ multiplex PCR; TCRdb has only the in-frame clones, and not every one. The sample records roughly 2,300,000 clones, about nine tenths being singletons. Sequencing was carried out using naive CD4+ T cells from PBMCs. Subset described: CD45RA+ positively selected. This chain uses TRBV28 with TRBJ1-1, with TRBD1 as a possible D gene (6 bases). The clonotype originates from a man in his late teens or twenties in good health. Some clones in this sample may be carry-over from other donors' samples. This CDR3 reads CASQFRLGGGRTEAFF. The DNA of the CDR3 is TGTGCCAGCCAGTTTCGTCTTGGGGGCGGGAGGACTGAAGCTTTCTTT.